These 15 T cell receptor beta chains were all obtained from the same sample, sequenced in a study of shared clonotypes between healthy human individuals. The naive CD8 fraction comprised CD45RO-negative cells positively selected for CCR7 and excluded terminally differentiated effector memory CD45RA+ cells. This table comes from immunoSEQ multiplex PCR, and its TCRdb copy is limited to in-frame clones, with some not included. The sample consists of about 2.1 million clones, just under 95% of them appearing once. The sequencing sample was made of naive CD8+ T cells from PBMCs. These receptors were obtained from a man aged 18 to 29 in good health. Some clones in this sample may be carry-over from other donors' samples.

This chain uses TRBV4-3 with TRBJ2-6, with 9 bases fitting TRBD1. The CDR3 totals 18 residues. Germline CDR1 reads LGHNA; CDR2 reads YSLEER. Trimming removed 4 bases from V and 0 bases from J; junction bases left unmatched: 7. This CDR3 reads CASSLGTGPLSGANVLTF. The CDR3 coding sequence is TGCGCCAGCAGCCTAGGGACAGGGCCACTCTCTGGGGCCAACGTCCTGACTTTC.

The chain recombines TRBV29-1 with TRBJ2-1; possible D gene TRBD1, 6 bases. This CDR3 is 14 amino acids long. Germline values: CDR1 SQVTM, CDR2 ANQGSEA. V lost 7 bases and J 7 bases, leaving 20 bases between the germline ends. The CDR3 nucleotides are TGCAGCGGAGCAGTCCTGACAGGATTTAATGAGCAGTTCTTC. This translates into CSGAVLTGFNEQFF.

The rearrangement joins TRBV11-2 to TRBJ2-1; 10 bases match TRBD2. Germline assignment: CDR1 SGHAT and CDR2 FQNNGV. The CDR3 contains 15 residues. Trimming took 5 bases from V and 3 from J; bases not matched to a gene: 4. CDR3 bases: TGTGCCAGCAGCGATACTAGCGGGATCTACAATGAGCAGTTCTTC. This encodes CASSDTSGIYNEQFF. The full variable domain, rest sourced from reference TRBV11-2 and TRBJ2-1, is EAGVAQSPRYKIIEKRQSVAFWCNPISGHATLYWYQQILGQGPKLLIQFQNNGVVDDSQLPKDRFSAERLKGVDSTLKIQPAKLEDSAVYLCASSDTSGIYNEQFFGPGTRLTVL.

As to this clone: This CDR3 is also generated by other DNA sequences in the sample. V and J are TRBV10-3 and TRBJ2-3; 7 bases agree with TRBD1. The CDR3 is made up of 16 amino acids. Unmatched junction bases numbered 5, after V lost 1 base and J lost 1 base. The V gene's germline CDR1 is ENHRY and CDR2 SYGVKD. The chain's CDR3 is CAISELGQGGTDTQYF. CDR3 bases: TGTGCCATCAGTGAGTTAGGCCAGGGGGGCACAGATACGCAGTATTTT.

The chain uses TRBV27 and TRBJ2-7; maybe TRBD1 (6 bases). There are 14 residues in the CDR3. The germline V and J ends were trimmed by 3 bases and 2 bases, with 11 bases remaining between them. Germline CDR1 MNHEY, CDR2 SMNVEV (reference sequence). The CDR3 DNA reads as TGTGCCAGCAGTTTGGGGACAAAAGCCTACGAGCAGTACTTC. Its translation: CASSLGTKAYEQYF.

CDR3 in DNA: TGTGCCAGCAGCTTAGGCTCCGCCACCGGGGAGCTGTTTTTT. Translation gives CASSLGSATGELFF. The chain couples TRBV13 to TRBJ2-2; D uncertain. Germline V gene sequence: CDR1 PRHDT, CDR2 FYEKMQ (reference sequence). CDR3 length equals 14 residues. Trimming shortened V by 0 bases and J by 4 bases, and 6 bases separated the two germline ends.

The chain carries TRBV13 and TRBJ2-6; 10 bases are a match to TRBD2. The CDR3 length is 19 residues. The junction had 9 bases not matched to a gene; V was cut back by 1 base and J by 3 bases. Germline lookup yields CDR1 PRHDT and CDR2 FYEKMQ (reference sequence). For the CDR3, the DNA is TGTGCCAGCAGCTTAGAGGGTCTAGCGGGAGCCGGTGGGGCCAACGTCCTGACTTTC. Amino acid sequence: CASSLEGLAGAGGANVLTF.

The V and J genes are TRBV19 and TRBJ2-7; D might be TRBD1 or TRBD2, each matching 6 bases. CDR1 LNHDA and CDR2 SQIVND come from the germline V gene (reference sequence). The CDR3 covers 14 residues. The V end lost 6 bases, the J end lost 2 bases, and 14 bases lay between the germline ends. The CDR3 nucleotides read TGTGCCAGTAGGCTGCGGGACATGGCCTACGAGCAGTACTTC. The encoded protein is CASRLRDMAYEQYF.

The chain couples TRBV27 to TRBJ2-1, with unresolved D. This CDR3 has 13 residues. The germline V and J ends were trimmed by 1 base and 9 bases, with 10 bases remaining between them. Per germline, CDR1 MNHEY and CDR2 SMNVEV (reference sequence). The CDR3 DNA reads TGTGCCAGCAGTTTATTGAATTTGGGTGAGCAGTTCTTC. It translates to CASSLLNLGEQFF.

A word on this clone: Additional DNA sequences in this sample encode the identical CDR3. The chain recombines TRBV27 with TRBJ2-7, with a tentative D call TRBD1 (5 bases). The CDR3 runs to 12 residues. Germline V CDR1 and CDR2: MNHEY, SMNVEV (reference sequence). Trimming took off 4 bases at V and 4 bases at J, with 8 bases between the two ends. CDR3 sequence reads: CASSSQGYEQYF. The CDR3 DNA follows: TGTGCCAGCAGTTCCCAGGGTTACGAGCAGTACTTC.

The V gene is TRBV27, the J gene TRBJ2-1; perhaps TRBD1 as D (5 bases). The V end lost 3 bases, the J end lost 9 bases, and 12 bases lay between the germline ends. The CDR3 has 13 amino acids. Germline CDR1 is MNHEY and CDR2 is SMNVEV (reference sequence). CDR3 protein: CASSFLGTGEQFF. The CDR3 coding sequence is TGTGCCAGCAGTTTTTTGGGTACAGGTGAGCAGTTCTTC.

V and J are TRBV5-6 and TRBJ2-5; D is unclear. Germline CDR1 is SGHDT and CDR2 is YYEEEE. CDR3 length equals 14 residues. Trimming removed 0 bases at V and 5 bases at J, with 11 bases between. In DNA form, the CDR3 reads TGTGCCAGCAGCTTGGGCCAGTCCTTGGAGACCCAGTACTTC. The encoded protein is CASSLGQSLETQYF.

The V gene is TRBV27, the J gene TRBJ2-2; TRBD2 aligns across 9 bases. CDR1 and CDR2 (germline): MNHEY, SMNVEV (reference sequence). V lost 2 bases, J lost 1 base, and 5 bases stayed unmatched. This CDR3 spans 17 amino acids. CDR3 region: CASSLRGSGGNTGELFF. Here the CDR3 DNA reads TGTGCCAGCAGTTTACGAGGTAGCGGGGGGAACACCGGGGAGCTGTTTTTT.

The chain is built from TRBV2 and TRBJ2-7; 11 nucleotides match TRBD2. After removal of 3 bases from V and 3 bases from J, the junction contained 7 bases not matched to a gene. This CDR3 is built from 16 residues. Germline-derived CDR1 and CDR2 are SNHLY and FYNNEI. The CDR3 reads CASSEALAGGGYEQYF. CDR3 sequence (DNA): TGTGCCAGCAGTGAGGCCTTAGCGGGAGGGGGCTACGAGCAGTACTTC. The variable domain in full, with the rest retrieved from reference TRBV2 and TRBJ2-7, is EPEVTQTPSHQVTQMGQEVILRCVPISNHLYFYWYRQILGQKVEFLVSFYNNEISEKSEIFDDQFSVERPDGSNFTLKIRSTKLEDSAMYFCASSEALAGGGYEQYFGPGTRLTVT.

The V and J genes are TRBV11-2 and TRBJ2-1, with 11 bases fitting TRBD2. This CDR3 is built from 15 residues. Germline lookup yields CDR1 SGHAT and CDR2 FQNNGV. Losses at the gene ends were 0 bases for V and 6 bases for J; bases not matched to a gene: 1. In DNA form, the CDR3 reads TGTGCCAGCAGCTTAGAGGGACTAGCGGTCAATGAGCAGTTCTTC. Translating it yields CASSLEGLAVNEQFF.